The 29 T cell receptor beta chains listed next were all sequenced from one sample in a study of blood T cells in healthy people across ages (dated by TCRdb to between 2014 and 2017). The protocol used for the library was 5' RACE. The listed sequencing device is Illumina HiSeq 2500. A second PCR of about 7 to 12 cycles was performed with a sample-barcoded 5' primer and a J-beta primer mix. Through fastp at Q25 and MiXCR, TCRdb rebuilt clones from the public reads, retaining in-frame beta chains. Each CDR3 protein gets just one entry, which takes the most common genes and DNA from the rows behind it. The sample profile shows 1.4 million to 1.5 million distinct CDR3 sequences; 40% to 50% of them were found once. The ten largest clonotypes hold roughly 8.2% of the sample. Sequenced input: blood. These receptors were taken from a woman aged 18-29 years in good health.

This rearrangement joins TRBV14 to TRBJ2-3; weak D call: TRBD1 (6 bases). Deletions cut 0 bases from V and 5 bases from J, with 12 bases between. Germline assignment: CDR1 SGHDN and CDR2 FVKESK. The CDR3 is 15 amino acids. CDR3 protein: CASSQDLGRGDTQYF. CDR3 coding DNA: TGTGCCAGCAGCCAAGATCTGGGCAGGGGAGATACGCAGTATTTT.

The J gene is TRBJ2-4, the V gene TRBV3-1; D uncertain. The J call may be faulty, since TRBJ2-7 better matches the DNA end. Germline CDR1 reads LGHDT; CDR2 reads YNNKEL (reference sequence). The CDR3 spans 13 residues. CDR3 sequence reads: CASSQGAMDEQYF. DNA of the CDR3: TGTGCCAGCAGCCAAGGTGCGATGGACGAGCAGTACTTC.

The V call is TRBV2, the J call TRBJ2-5, with 8 bases identical to TRBD1. Looked up from germline, CDR1 is SNHLY and CDR2 is FYNNEI. The CDR3 spans 14 residues. Germline trimming cut 3 bases from V and 2 bases from J; bases unmatched to any gene: 2. In nucleotides, the CDR3 is TGTGCCAGCAGTGATTGGACAGGGCAAGAGACCCAGTACTTC. Translating it yields CASSDWTGQETQYF.

This clonotype has a handful of counts. J is TRBJ1-2 and V is TRBV20-1, with D maybe TRBD1 (6 bases). The V gene lost 3 bases and the J gene lost 4 bases, with 21 bases spanning the gap. The CDR3 spans 16 residues. Germline-derived CDR1 and CDR2 are DFQATT and SNEGSKA (reference sequence). DNA for the CDR3: TGCAGTGCTAGTCCCGGACAGATCATTGGCGGCTATGGCTACACCTTC. Its translation: CSASPGQIIGGYGYTF.

V is TRBV28 and J is TRBJ2-3; D is perhaps TRBD1 or TRBD2 (5 bases each). The V gene lost 7 bases and the J gene lost 4 bases, with 15 bases spanning the gap. CDR3 length: 14 residues. Germline values: CDR1 MDHEN, CDR2 SYDVKM. CDR3: CASNPGTIADTQYF. The CDR3 region has the DNA TGTGCCAGCAATCCAGGGACGATAGCAGATACGCAGTATTTT.

This clonotype showed up many times. The V and J genes are TRBV12-3 or TRBV12-4 and TRBJ1-5, with D unclear. V was clipped by 2 bases and J by 5 bases, with 4 bases between them. CDR3 length: 12 residues. The CDR3 nucleotides are TGTGCCAGCAGTTTACGGGATCAGCCCCAGCATTTT. Its protein product is CASSLRDQPQHF.

The chain links TRBV29-1 to TRBJ2-4; tentatively, D is TRBD1 (6 bases). CDR1 is SQVTM and CDR2 is ANQGSEA in the germline V gene. Trimming took 3 bases from V and 8 from J, leaving 14 bases between them. The CDR3 is 13 residues long. The CDR3 spells CSVDIGGSDIQYF. The CDR3 DNA reads as TGCAGCGTTGATATTGGGGGCTCGGACATTCAGTACTTC.

V gene TRBV3-1 combines with J gene TRBJ1-3; the D is unclear. CDR1 and CDR2 from the germline V gene are LGHDT and YNNKEL (reference sequence). This CDR3 has 16 amino acids. Between the trimmed V and J ends, which lost 4 bases and 0 bases, there was a span of 13 bases. CDR3 sequence: CASSPHTVGSGNTIYF. CDR3 in DNA: TGTGCCAGCAGCCCCCACACAGTGGGCTCTGGAAACACCATATATTTT.

This clonotype was observed a few times. The gene calls are TRBV3-1 and TRBJ2-5; D possibly uses TRBD1 or TRBD2 (7 bases each). The CDR3 runs 15 residues. The V gene lost 1 base and the J gene lost 11 bases, with 20 bases spanning the gap. Per germline, CDR1 LGHDT and CDR2 YNNKEL (reference sequence). CDR3 region: CASSQAGGARNEQYF. CDR3 coding DNA: TGTGCCAGCAGCCAAGCAGGGGGGGCGCGCAATGAGCAGTACTTC.

The chain recombines TRBV3-1 with TRBJ2-4; 9 nucleotides align to TRBD2. The J call may be incorrect, as the DNA end agrees better with TRBJ2-5. CDR3 size: 14 residues. The germline gives CDR1 LGHDT, CDR2 YNNKEL (reference sequence). In DNA form, the CDR3 reads TGTGCCAGCAGCCACGCGGGAGGGCAAGAGACCCAGTACTTC. This sequence encodes CASSHAGGQETQYF.

This chain connects TRBV10-3 to TRBJ1-3; D unresolved. This CDR3 is built from 18 residues. Germline assignment: CDR1 ENHRY and CDR2 SYGVKD. The V gene lost 0 bases and the J gene lost 4 bases, with 19 bases spanning the gap. The CDR3 DNA reads TGTGCCATCAGTGAGTCAAACCCGACAAGGGTCTCAGGAAACACCATATATTTT. It translates to CAISESNPTRVSGNTIYF.

This chain connects TRBV10-3 to TRBJ2-2; D is perhaps TRBD1 (6 bases). The germline V and J ends were trimmed by 11 bases and 0 bases, with 10 bases remaining between them. The CDR3 sequence is 13 residues long. Germline loops: CDR1 ENHRY, CDR2 SYGVKD. The CDR3 sequence: CAATGTNTGELFF. The CDR3 nucleotides read TGTGCCGCGACAGGAACGAACACCGGGGAGCTGTTTTTT.

This clonotype was seen only a few times. The rearrangement joins TRBV27 to TRBJ2-1; D possibly uses TRBD1 or TRBD2 (6 bases each). The V gene's germline CDR1 is MNHEY and CDR2 SMNVEV (reference sequence). This CDR3 has 14 amino acids. V lost 4 bases and J lost 5, with 12 bases in between. CDR3 loop: CASSWRGSHNEQFF. CDR3 in DNA: TGTGCCAGCAGTTGGAGGGGGTCCCACAATGAGCAGTTCTTC.

V usage is TRBV12-3 or TRBV12-4 and J usage is TRBJ2-1; D remains ambiguous. This CDR3 region has 14 residues. V lost 5 bases and J lost 7, with 15 bases in between. CDR3 sequence: CASSTSLPTNEQFF. In nucleotides, the CDR3 is TGTGCCAGCAGTACTTCCTTGCCCACTAATGAGCAGTTCTTC.

The gene calls are TRBV4-2 and TRBJ2-5, with TRBD2 matching over 12 bases. V lost 1 base and J lost 3; bases outside the gene matches: 6. CDR1 is LGHNA and CDR2 is YNFKEQ in the germline V gene. The CDR3 is 17 amino acids. The CDR3 DNA reads TGTGCCAGCAGCCAAGGGACTAGCGGGAAGTGGGAAGAGACCCAGTACTTC. Translating it yields CASSQGTSGKWEETQYF.

The rearrangement uses TRBV10-2 and TRBJ2-5; D is unresolved. The end of the DNA fits TRBJ2-1 better, so the J call may be wrong. The CDR3 contains 15 residues. Germline lookup yields CDR1 WSHSY and CDR2 SAAADI. CDR3 in DNA: TGCGCCAGCAGGCGAGACGGCGTGGGCAAAGAGACCCAGTTCTTC. Encoded protein: CASRRDGVGKETQFF.

Concerning this clonotype itself: At one boundary the junction diverges from the germline segment, which might be a read error. V and J are TRBV29-1 and TRBJ2-7; 10 positions agree with TRBD2. Germline-derived CDR1 and CDR2 are SQVTM and ANQGSEA. This CDR3 region has 14 residues. The CDR3 sequence is CSAVLAGASYKQYF. The CDR3 bases are TGCAGCGCCGTCCTAGCGGGGGCCTCCTACAAGCAGTACTTC.

This clonotype was observed a few times. The junction does not match germline at one end; this may be a read error. The chain combines TRBV6-5 with TRBJ1-2; D may be TRBD1 (6 bases). Looked up from germline, CDR1 is MNHEY and CDR2 is SVGAGI. This CDR3 comprises 14 residues. CDR3 DNA sequence: TGTGCCAGCAGCCGAGGGGGGGTCCTCTATGGCTATACCTTC. Residues: CASSRGGVLYGYTF.

This clonotype was seen a few times. This chain uses TRBV7-9 with TRBJ2-7, with 7 bases fitting TRBD2. The germline gives CDR1 SEHNR, CDR2 FQNEAQ (reference sequence). This CDR3 spans 14 amino acids. J was trimmed by 4 bases and V by 5 bases; bases with no gene match: 8. CDR3 sequence (DNA): TGTGCCAGCAGCCCCCGGGGGGACCGGTACGAGCAGTACTTC. Its protein is CASSPRGDRYEQYF.

This clonotype has just one count. This sequence joins TRBV9 and TRBJ2-5; D is unclear. Trimming removed 0 bases from V and 4 bases from J, with 13 bases in between. This CDR3 comprises 15 residues. The V gene's germline CDR1 is SGDLS and CDR2 YYNGEE. The CDR3 bases are TGTGCCAGCAGCGTAGCTGCCGTATCCTCAGAGACCCAGTACTTC. Residues: CASSVAAVSSETQYF.

This clonotype was detected a few times. This chain connects TRBV20-1 to TRBJ2-5, with D unresolved. Trimming took off 3 bases at V and 5 bases at J, with 13 bases between the two ends. The CDR3 length is 13 residues. Germline CDR1 is DFQATT and CDR2 is SNEGSKA (reference sequence). In DNA form, the CDR3 reads TGCAGTGCTAGGCGCGGCCCCGACGAGACCCAGTACTTC. This sequence encodes CSARRGPDETQYF.

This clonotype has only a few counts. The V call is TRBV20-1, the J call TRBJ2-4; TRBD2 might be the D (6 bases). V shed 8 bases and J shed 0 bases, with 17 bases lying between them. Germline CDR1 is DFQATT and CDR2 is SNEGSKA (reference sequence). This CDR3 has 15 amino acids. The CDR3 region is CSPGSAGLAKNIQYF. In DNA form, the CDR3 reads TGCAGTCCCGGCAGCGCGGGGCTAGCCAAAAACATTCAGTACTTC.

The CDR3 sequence is CASKIRNEQFF. The CDR3 region has the DNA TGTGCCAGCAAAATTCGGAATGAGCAGTTCTTC. This chain connects TRBV5-4 to TRBJ2-1; D unresolved. Germline V CDR1 and CDR2: SGHNT, YYREEE (reference sequence). The V and J ends lost 6 bases and 7 bases respectively, with 8 bases between them. CDR3 length equals 11 residues.

This chain links TRBV6-1 with TRBJ1-1; perhaps TRBD1 as D (5 bases). The V end was cut by 6 bases, the J end by 0 bases, with 23 bases between. The CDR3 has 18 amino acids. Looked up from germline, CDR1 is MNHNS and CDR2 is SASEGT. CDR3 coding DNA: TGTGCCAGCAGATCCGGTGAGGTGGGACGGTTATTGAACACTGAAGCTTTCTTT. Its translation: CASRSGEVGRLLNTEAFF.

As for this clonotype: Mismatch with germline at one junction end may stem from a read error. The chain is built from TRBV10-3 and TRBJ1-4; TRBD1 matches at 7 bases. This CDR3 has 14 residues. The germline V gene has CDR1 ENHRY and CDR2 SYGVKD. The CDR3 here is CAISGTATNEELFF. The CDR3 DNA follows: TGTGCCATCAGCGGGACAGCAACTAATGAAGAACTGTTTTTT.

The rearrangement uses TRBV3-1 and TRBJ2-3, with 11 bases identical to TRBD2. J gave up 2 bases and V 3 bases, and 4 bases lay outside the gene matches. The CDR3 length is 16 residues. CDR1 and CDR2 from the germline V gene are LGHDT and YNNKEL (reference sequence). CDR3 region: CASSQGLAADTDTQYF. The CDR3 bases are TGTGCCAGCAGCCAGGGACTAGCGGCTGACACAGATACGCAGTATTTT.

The genes are TRBV2 and TRBJ2-5; TRBD1 matches at 7 bases. The end of the DNA is better explained by TRBJ2-7, so the J call may be wrong. Germline CDR1 is SNHLY and CDR2 is FYNNEI. The length of the CDR3 is 13 residues. The CDR3 nucleotides read TGTGCCAGCATAAGACAGGGATACTACGAGCAGTACTTC. Translation: CASIRQGYYEQYF.

The chain recombines TRBV5-5 with TRBJ2-1; D perhaps matches TRBD1 (5 bases). Per germline, CDR1 SGHKS and CDR2 YYEKEE (reference sequence). The CDR3 is 17 residues long. The V gene lost 4 bases and the J gene lost 2 bases, with 19 bases spanning the gap. CDR3 region: CASSPYSALGAYNEQFF. In DNA form, the CDR3 reads TGTGCCAGCAGCCCGTACTCGGCGTTAGGGGCCTACAATGAGCAGTTCTTC.

The V call is TRBV2, the J call TRBJ1-2; the match to TRBD1 covers 8 bases. The CDR3 totals 14 residues. J lost 4 bases, V lost 7 bases, and 8 bases had no gene match. Germline V CDR1 and CDR2: SNHLY, FYNNEI. For the CDR3, the DNA is TGTGCCAGCATCCCTCAGGGGGCCATCTATGGCTACACCTTC. This codes for CASIPQGAIYGYTF.